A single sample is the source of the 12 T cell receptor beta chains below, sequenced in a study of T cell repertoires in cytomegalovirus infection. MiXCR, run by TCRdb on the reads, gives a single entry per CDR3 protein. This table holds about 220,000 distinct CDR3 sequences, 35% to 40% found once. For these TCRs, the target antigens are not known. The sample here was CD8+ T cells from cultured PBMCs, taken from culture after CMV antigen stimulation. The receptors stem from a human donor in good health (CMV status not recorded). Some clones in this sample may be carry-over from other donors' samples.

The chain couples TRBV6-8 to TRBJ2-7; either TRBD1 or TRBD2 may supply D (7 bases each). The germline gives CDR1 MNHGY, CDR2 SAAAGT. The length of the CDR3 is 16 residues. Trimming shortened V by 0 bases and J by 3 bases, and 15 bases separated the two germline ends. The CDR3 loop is CASSYSSGTAFYEQYF. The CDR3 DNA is TGTGCCAGCAGTTACTCGAGCGGGACAGCCTTCTACGAGCAGTACTTC.

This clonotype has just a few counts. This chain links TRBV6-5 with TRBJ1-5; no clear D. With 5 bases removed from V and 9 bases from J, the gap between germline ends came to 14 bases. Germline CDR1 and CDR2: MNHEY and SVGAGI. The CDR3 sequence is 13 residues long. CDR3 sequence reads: CASSPSAPGPQHF. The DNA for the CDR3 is TGTGCCAGCAGTCCTTCGGCCCCCGGGCCCCAGCATTTT.

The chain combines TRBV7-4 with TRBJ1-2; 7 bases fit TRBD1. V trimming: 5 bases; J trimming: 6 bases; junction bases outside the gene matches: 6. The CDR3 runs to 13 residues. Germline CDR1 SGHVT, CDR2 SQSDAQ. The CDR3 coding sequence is TGTGCCAGCAGCCCCGGACAGGCCCATGGCTACACCTTC. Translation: CASSPGQAHGYTF. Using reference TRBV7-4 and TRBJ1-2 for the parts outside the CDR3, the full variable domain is GAGVSQSPRYKVAKRGRDVALRCDSISGHVTLYWYRQTLGQGSEVLTYSQSDAQRDKSGRPSGRFSAERPERSVSTLKIQRTEQGDSAVYLCASSPGQAHGYTFGSGTRLTVV.

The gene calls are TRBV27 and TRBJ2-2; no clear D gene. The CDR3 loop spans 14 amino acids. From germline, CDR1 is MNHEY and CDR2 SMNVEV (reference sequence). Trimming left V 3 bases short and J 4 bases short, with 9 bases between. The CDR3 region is CASSLGSTTGELFF. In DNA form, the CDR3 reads TGTGCCAGCAGTTTGGGCTCTACCACCGGGGAGCTGTTTTTT.

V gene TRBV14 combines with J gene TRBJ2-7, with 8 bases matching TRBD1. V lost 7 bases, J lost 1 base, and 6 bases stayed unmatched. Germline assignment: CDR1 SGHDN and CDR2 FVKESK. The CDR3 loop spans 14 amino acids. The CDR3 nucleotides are TGTGCCAGCAACGACAGGGGAACTTCCTACGAGCAGTACTTC. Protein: CASNDRGTSYEQYF.

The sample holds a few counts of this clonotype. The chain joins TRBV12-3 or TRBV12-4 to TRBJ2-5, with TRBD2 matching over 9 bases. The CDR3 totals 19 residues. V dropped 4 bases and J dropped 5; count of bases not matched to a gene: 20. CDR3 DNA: TGTGCCAGCAGTTCTCACCCTGCCCGGAGACTAGCGGCCAGGGAGACCCAGTACTTC. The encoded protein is CASSSHPARRLAARETQYF.

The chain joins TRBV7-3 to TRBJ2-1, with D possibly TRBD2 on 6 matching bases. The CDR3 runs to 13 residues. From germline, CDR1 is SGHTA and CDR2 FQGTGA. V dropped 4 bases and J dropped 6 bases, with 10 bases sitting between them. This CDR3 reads CASSSGLFNEQFF. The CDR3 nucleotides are TGTGCCAGCAGCTCCGGACTATTCAATGAGCAGTTCTTC. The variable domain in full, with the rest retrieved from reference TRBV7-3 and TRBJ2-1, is GAGVSQTPSNKVTEKGKYVELRCDPISGHTALYWYRQSLGQGPEFLIYFQGTGAADDSGLPNDRFFAVRPEGSVSTLKIQRTERGDSAVYLCASSSGLFNEQFFGPGTRLTVL.

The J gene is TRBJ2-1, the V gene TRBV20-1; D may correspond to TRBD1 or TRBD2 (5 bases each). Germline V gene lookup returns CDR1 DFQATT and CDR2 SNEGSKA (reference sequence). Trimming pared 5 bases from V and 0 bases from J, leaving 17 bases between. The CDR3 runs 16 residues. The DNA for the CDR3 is TGCAGTGCTCCCGAGAGTCGGGGCCCCTCCTACAATGAGCAGTTCTTC. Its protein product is CSAPESRGPSYNEQFF.

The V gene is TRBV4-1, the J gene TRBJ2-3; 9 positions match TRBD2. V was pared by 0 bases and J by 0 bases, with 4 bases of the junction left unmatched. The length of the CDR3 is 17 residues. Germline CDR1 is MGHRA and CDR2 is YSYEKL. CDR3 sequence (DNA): TGCGCCAGCAGCCAAGAGTATGCGGGAGGGAGCACAGATACGCAGTATTTT. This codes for CASSQEYAGGSTDTQYF.

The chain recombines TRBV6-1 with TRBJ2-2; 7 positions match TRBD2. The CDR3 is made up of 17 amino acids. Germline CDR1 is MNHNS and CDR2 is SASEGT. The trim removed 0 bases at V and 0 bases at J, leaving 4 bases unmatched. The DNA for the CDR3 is TGTGCCAGCAGTGAAGCGGCTAGCGGTACGAACACCGGGGAGCTGTTTTTT. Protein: CASSEAASGTNTGELFF.

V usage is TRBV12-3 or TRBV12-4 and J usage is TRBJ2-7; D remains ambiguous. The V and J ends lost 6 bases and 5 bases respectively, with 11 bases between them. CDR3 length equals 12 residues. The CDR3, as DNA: TGTGCCAGCAGCATGGGTGGGAACGAGCAGTACTTC. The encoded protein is CASSMGGNEQYF.

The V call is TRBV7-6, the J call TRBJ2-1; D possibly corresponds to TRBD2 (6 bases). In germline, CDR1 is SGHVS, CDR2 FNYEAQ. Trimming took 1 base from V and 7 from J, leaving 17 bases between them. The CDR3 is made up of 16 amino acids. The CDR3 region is CASSLGARGPPNEQFF. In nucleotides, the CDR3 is TGTGCCAGCAGCTTAGGGGCGCGGGGTCCCCCTAATGAGCAGTTCTTC.